This T cell receptor beta chain is from a study of CD8+CD57+ T cells in acquired aplastic anemia. Study in general: DNA recovered from sorted CD4+ and CD8+ cells had a mean of approximately 3 ug.

Using genomic DNA as the template, TCR beta VDJ and CDR3 profiling was carried out. TCRdb re-analysed the reads in MiXCR, keeping a single row per CDR3 protein. The profile shows hundreds of thousands of distinct CDR3 sequences, around 30% of them singletons. This clonotype was counted ten times or more. Before being chosen for sequencing, patients had shown CD8+CD57+ cell expansion by flow cytometry. Sequences were obtained from sorted CD4+, CD8+, or CD8+CD57+ T cells (not recorded which) from PBMCs. The clonotype comes from a human donor with aplastic anemia.

The CDR3 bases are TGTGCCAGCAGCCCCGGGACAGGGAGGATGAACACTGAAGCTTTCTTT. As protein: CASSPGTGRMNTEAFF. The V call is TRBV25-1, the J call TRBJ1-1, with 9 bases that match TRBD1. The CDR3 sequence is 16 residues long. V shed 6 bases, J shed 0 bases, and the junction held 8 bases outside the gene matches. In germline, CDR1 is MGHDK, CDR2 SYGVNS.